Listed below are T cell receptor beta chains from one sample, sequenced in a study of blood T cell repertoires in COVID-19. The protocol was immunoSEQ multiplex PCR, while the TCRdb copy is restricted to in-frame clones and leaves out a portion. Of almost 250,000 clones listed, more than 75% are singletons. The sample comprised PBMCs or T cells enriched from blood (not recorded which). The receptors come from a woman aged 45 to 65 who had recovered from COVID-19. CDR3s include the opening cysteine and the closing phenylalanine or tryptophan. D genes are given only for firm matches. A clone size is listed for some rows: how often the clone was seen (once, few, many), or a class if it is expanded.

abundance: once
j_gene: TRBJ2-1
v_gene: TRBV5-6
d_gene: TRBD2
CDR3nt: TGTGCCAGCAGACTAGCGGGAGTTAATGAGCAGTTCTTC
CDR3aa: CASRLAGVNEQFF

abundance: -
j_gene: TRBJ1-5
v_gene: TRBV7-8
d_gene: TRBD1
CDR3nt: TGTGCCAGCAGCTTTCGACAGGGGATGCGCAATCAGCCCCAGCATTTT
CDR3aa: CASSFRQGMRNQPQHF

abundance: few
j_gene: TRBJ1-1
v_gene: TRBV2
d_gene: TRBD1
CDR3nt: TGTGCCAGCAGCCAAAATCCAGGGGGGAACACTGAAGCTTTCTTT
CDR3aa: CASSQNPGGNTEAFF

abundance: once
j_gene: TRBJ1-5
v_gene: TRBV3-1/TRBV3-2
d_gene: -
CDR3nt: TGTGCCAGCAGCCAAGATAGCAGGGTGGCGCAGCCCCAGCATTTT
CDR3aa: CASSQDSRVAQPQHF

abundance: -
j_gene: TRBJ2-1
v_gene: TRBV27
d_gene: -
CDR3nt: TGTGCCAGCAGTTTGGGGGCAAGATTCAGGGAGCAGTTCTTC
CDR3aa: CASSLGARFREQFF

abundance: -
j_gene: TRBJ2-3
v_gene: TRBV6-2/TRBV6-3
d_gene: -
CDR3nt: TGTGCCAGCAGTTCTCTAGCTAGAGATACGCAGTATTTT
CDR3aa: CASSSLARDTQYF

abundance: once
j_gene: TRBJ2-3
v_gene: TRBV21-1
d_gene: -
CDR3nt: TGTGCCAGCAATATCTTCAAACCGGGACAGCACCTGAATTTT
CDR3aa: CASNIFKPGQHLNF

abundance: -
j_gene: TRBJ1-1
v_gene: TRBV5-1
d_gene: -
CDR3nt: TGCGCCAGCAGCTACCGAACTAACACTGAAGCTTTCTTT
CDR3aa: CASSYRTNTEAFF

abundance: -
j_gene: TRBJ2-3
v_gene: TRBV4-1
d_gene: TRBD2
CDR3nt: TGCGCCAGCAGCCATCACATATTTCCTAGCGGGAGGTCAGATACGCAGTATTTT
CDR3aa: CASSHHIFPSGRSDTQYF

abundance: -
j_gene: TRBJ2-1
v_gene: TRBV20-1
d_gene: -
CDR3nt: TGCAGTGCTGAGGTGGACAATGAGCAGTTCTTC
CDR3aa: CSAEVDNEQFF

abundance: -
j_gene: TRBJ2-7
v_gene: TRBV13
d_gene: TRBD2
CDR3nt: TGTGCCAGCAGCTTAGAGGGGACTACAAACTACGAGCAGTACTTC
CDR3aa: CASSLEGTTNYEQYF

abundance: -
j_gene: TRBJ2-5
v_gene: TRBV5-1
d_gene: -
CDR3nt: TGCGCCAGCAGCTTGGATCTGGAGACCCAGTACTTC
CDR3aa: CASSLDLETQYF

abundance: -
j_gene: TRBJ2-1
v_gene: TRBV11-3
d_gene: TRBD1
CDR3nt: TGTGCCAGCAGCCATAGGATGGGACAGGGTTTGAATGAGCAGTTCTTC
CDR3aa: CASSHRMGQGLNEQFF

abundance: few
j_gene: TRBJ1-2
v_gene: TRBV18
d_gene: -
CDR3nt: TGTGCCAGCCCGCCGGGGGGCGTTCAGGGCTACACCTTC
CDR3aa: CASPPGGVQGYTF

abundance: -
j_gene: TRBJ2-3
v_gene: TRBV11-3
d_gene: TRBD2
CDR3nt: TGTGCCAGCAGCCTGCGGGAGTGGGGCACAGATACGCAGTATTTT
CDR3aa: CASSLREWGTDTQYF

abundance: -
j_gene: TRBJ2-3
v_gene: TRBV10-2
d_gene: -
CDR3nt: TGCGCCAGCGGTTGGAGCTCGGATACGCAGTATTTT
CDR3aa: CASGWSSDTQYF

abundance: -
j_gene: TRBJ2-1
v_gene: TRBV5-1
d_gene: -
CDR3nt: TGCGCCAGCAGTGGGGGCCCGGGCTACAATGAGCAGTTCTTC
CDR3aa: CASSGGPGYNEQFF

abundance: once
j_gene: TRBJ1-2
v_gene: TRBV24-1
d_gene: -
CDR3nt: TGTGCCACCAGTGCCCGGGGAGGGAACGATGGCTACACCTTC
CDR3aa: CATSARGGNDGYTF

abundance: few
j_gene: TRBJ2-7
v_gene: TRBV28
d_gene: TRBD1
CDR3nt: TGTGCCAGCAGTGAACCGGGACAGGGGGCTTACGAGCAGTACTTC
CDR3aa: CASSEPGQGAYEQYF

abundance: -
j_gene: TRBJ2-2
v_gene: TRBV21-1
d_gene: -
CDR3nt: TGTGCCAGCAGCAAATTTTTCGGGGGAGGGCTGGTCGGGGAGCTGTTTTTT
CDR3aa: CASSKFFGGGLVGELFF

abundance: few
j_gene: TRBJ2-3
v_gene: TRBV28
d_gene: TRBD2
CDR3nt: TGTGCCAGCAGCCAAGATCCGGGGGGTAGTGATACGCAGTATTTT
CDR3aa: CASSQDPGGSDTQYF

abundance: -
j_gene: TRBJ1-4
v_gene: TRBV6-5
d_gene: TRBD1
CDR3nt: TGTGCCAGCAGTTCATCGACAGGAGGGGGCAACGAAAAACTGTTTTTT
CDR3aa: CASSSSTGGGNEKLFF

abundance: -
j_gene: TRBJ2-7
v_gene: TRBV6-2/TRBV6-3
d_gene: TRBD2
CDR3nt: TGTGCCAGCAGTTGGGCTAGCGGGGTCGAGCAGTACTTC
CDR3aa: CASSWASGVEQYF

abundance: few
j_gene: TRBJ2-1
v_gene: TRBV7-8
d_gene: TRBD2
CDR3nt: TGTGCCAGCAGCGGACTAGCGGGGGTCAACAATGAGCAGTTCTTC
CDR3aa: CASSGLAGVNNEQFF

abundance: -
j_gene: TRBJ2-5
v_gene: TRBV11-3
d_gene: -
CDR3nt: TGTGCCAGCAGTCCCACGGGTAAAGAGACCCAGTACTTC
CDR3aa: CASSPTGKETQYF

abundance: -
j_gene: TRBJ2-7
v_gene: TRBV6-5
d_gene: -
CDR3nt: TGTGCCAGCAGTTACTCGCCGGGACACTCCTACGAGCAGTACTTC
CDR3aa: CASSYSPGHSYEQYF

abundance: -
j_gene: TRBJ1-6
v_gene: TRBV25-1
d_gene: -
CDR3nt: TGTGCCAGCAGTGAACCTGAGGGAGGGCTGAGTAATTCACCCCTCCACTTT
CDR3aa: CASSEPEGGLSNSPLHF

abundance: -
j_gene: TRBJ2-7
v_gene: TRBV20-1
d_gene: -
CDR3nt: TGCAGTGCTGAGCGGCTATGGGAGCAGTACTTC
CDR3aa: CSAERLWEQYF

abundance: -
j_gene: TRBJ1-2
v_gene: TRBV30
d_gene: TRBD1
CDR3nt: TGTGCCTGGGGGACAGTAGCTAACTATGGCTACACCTTC
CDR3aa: CAWGTVANYGYTF

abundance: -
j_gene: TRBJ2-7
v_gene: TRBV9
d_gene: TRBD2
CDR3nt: TGTGCCAGCAGCTCAGGGACTAGCGGGAACGAGCAGTACTTC
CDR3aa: CASSSGTSGNEQYF

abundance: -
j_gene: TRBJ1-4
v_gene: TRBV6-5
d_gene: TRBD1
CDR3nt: TGTGCCAGCCGGGACAGTAAGAATGAAAAACTGTTTTTT
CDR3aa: CASRDSKNEKLFF

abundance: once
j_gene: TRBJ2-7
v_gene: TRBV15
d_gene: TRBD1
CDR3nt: TGTGCCACCAGCGTCGGGACAGGGGGCGCCGTGAGGTCCGAGCAGTACTTC
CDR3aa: CATSVGTGGAVRSEQYF

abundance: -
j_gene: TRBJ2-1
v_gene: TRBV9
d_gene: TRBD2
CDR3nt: TGTGCCAGCAGCTTGTGGGGACTAGCGGGAGCGGATGAGCAGTTCTTC
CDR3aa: CASSLWGLAGADEQFF

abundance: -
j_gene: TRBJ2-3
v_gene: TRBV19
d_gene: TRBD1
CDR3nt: TGTGCCAGCCAGGGGGCGAGACAGGGAGCGGCAGATACGCAGTATTTT
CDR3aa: CASQGARQGAADTQYF

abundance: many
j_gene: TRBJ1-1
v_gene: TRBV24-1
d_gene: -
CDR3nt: TGTGCCACCAATTCAGGGTGGGACACTGAAGCTTTCTTT
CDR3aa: CATNSGWDTEAFF

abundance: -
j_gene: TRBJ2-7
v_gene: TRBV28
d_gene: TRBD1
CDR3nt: TGTGCCAGCAGTTTAGGGGACAGGGTGGACCACGAGCAGTACTTC
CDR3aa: CASSLGDRVDHEQYF

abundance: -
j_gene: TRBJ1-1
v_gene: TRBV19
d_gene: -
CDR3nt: TGTGCCAGCCAACCCTCGACAGGCCCCACTGAAGCTTTCTTT
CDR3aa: CASQPSTGPTEAFF

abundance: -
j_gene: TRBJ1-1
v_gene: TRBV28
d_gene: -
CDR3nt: TGTGCCAGCAGTTTAGGGCGGGGATCCCCGGGCGGCAGGAACACTGAAGCTTTCTTT
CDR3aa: CASSLGRGSPGGRNTEAFF

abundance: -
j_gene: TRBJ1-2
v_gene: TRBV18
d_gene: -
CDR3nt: TGTGCCAGCTCGGACGGGATCGACAATGGCTACACCTTC
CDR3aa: CASSDGIDNGYTF

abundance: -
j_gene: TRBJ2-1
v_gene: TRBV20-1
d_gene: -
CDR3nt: TGCAGTGCTAGAAGGAGTGGGGAGCAGTTCTTC
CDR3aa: CSARRSGEQFF

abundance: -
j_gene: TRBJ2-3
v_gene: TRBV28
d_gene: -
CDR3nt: TGTGCCAGCAGTCAGCCACAGGGCATTAGCACAGATACGCAGTATTTT
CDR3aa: CASSQPQGISTDTQYF

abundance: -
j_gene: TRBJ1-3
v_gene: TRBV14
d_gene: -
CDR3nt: TGTGCCAGCAGCCAACGGGGGGGAGGCTCTGGAAACACCATATATTTT
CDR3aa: CASSQRGGGSGNTIYF